These T cell receptor beta chains were read from a single sample in a study of T cell responses to AZD1222 COVID-19 vaccine. The method was immunoSEQ multiplex PCR; TCRdb's version includes in-frame clones alone and lacks a portion of them. Of roughly 140,000 clones detected, approximately 90% appear once; the ten largest clones hold 1.8%. Specimen: peripheral blood, collected on day 0 of AZD1222 vaccination. The receptors shown here come from an adult in good health. Each CDR3 is given with its conserved first and last residue. A D gene is named only where the DNA matches it firmly.

V gene: TRBV5-1
D gene: NA
J gene: TRBJ1-6
CDR3 length: 15
CDR3 protein: CASSLAGRERSPLHF

V gene: TRBV28
D gene: TRBD1
J gene: TRBJ1-1
CDR3 length: 12
CDR3 protein: CASSGTGAEAFF

V gene: TRBV10-3
D gene: NA
J gene: TRBJ2-1
CDR3 length: 11
CDR3 protein: CAISVQGEQFF

V gene: TRBV4-2
D gene: TRBD2
J gene: TRBJ2-3
CDR3 length: 15
CDR3 protein: CASSHSAGDADTQYF

V gene: TRBV7-9
D gene: TRBD1
J gene: TRBJ2-7
CDR3 length: 15
CDR3 protein: CASSKAGQGMDEQYF

V gene: TRBV5-3
D gene: TRBD2
J gene: TRBJ2-3
CDR3 length: 16
CDR3 protein: CARSLSSGSSRDTQYF

V gene: TRBV28
D gene: NA
J gene: TRBJ2-1
CDR3 length: 15
CDR3 protein: CASSNGQSSYNEQFF

V gene: TRBV30
D gene: NA
J gene: TRBJ1-1
CDR3 length: 15
CDR3 protein: CAWRSGLHMNTEAFF

V gene: TRBV6-2/TRBV6-3
D gene: NA
J gene: TRBJ2-7
CDR3 length: 14
CDR3 protein: CASSYRDISYEQYF

V gene: TRBV6-2/TRBV6-3
D gene: NA
J gene: TRBJ2-5
CDR3 length: 15
CDR3 protein: CASSRMTGRGETQYF

V gene: TRBV6-5
D gene: TRBD2
J gene: TRBJ2-1
CDR3 length: 14
CDR3 protein: CASRPGLSNNEQFF

V gene: TRBV19
D gene: TRBD1
J gene: TRBJ1-1
CDR3 length: 13
CDR3 protein: CASRMTGSTEAFF

V gene: TRBV5-4
D gene: TRBD2
J gene: TRBJ2-3
CDR3 length: 17
CDR3 protein: CASSPGGLAGSTDTQYF

V gene: TRBV7-9
D gene: NA
J gene: TRBJ1-2
CDR3 length: 18
CDR3 protein: CASSPGSGELIDRYGYTF

V gene: TRBV28
D gene: NA
J gene: TRBJ2-6
CDR3 length: 15
CDR3 protein: CASSLPRVGANVLTF

V gene: TRBV28
D gene: NA
J gene: TRBJ2-5
CDR3 length: 12
CDR3 protein: CASRTPGVNQYF

V gene: TRBV10-2
D gene: NA
J gene: TRBJ2-2
CDR3 length: 17
CDR3 protein: CASSDPWTNRGTGELFF

V gene: TRBV19
D gene: NA
J gene: TRBJ1-1
CDR3 length: 14
CDR3 protein: CASSIGAGALEAFF

V gene: TRBV7-2
D gene: NA
J gene: TRBJ2-7
CDR3 length: 16
CDR3 protein: CASSPGQGQSSYEQYF

V gene: TRBV3-1/TRBV3-2
D gene: TRBD1
J gene: TRBJ2-3
CDR3 length: 15
CDR3 protein: CASSQGQGGADTQYF

V gene: TRBV29-1
D gene: NA
J gene: TRBJ1-2
CDR3 length: 15
CDR3 protein: CSVGSGGPTNYGYTF

V gene: TRBV2
D gene: TRBD1
J gene: TRBJ1-1
CDR3 length: 17
CDR3 protein: CASSEGAQGVGDTEAFF

V gene: TRBV27
D gene: TRBD1
J gene: TRBJ2-7
CDR3 length: 16
CDR3 protein: CASSPSQWAGGYEQYF

V gene: TRBV28
D gene: TRBD2
J gene: TRBJ2-3
CDR3 length: 16
CDR3 protein: CASSFEGLTLTDTQYF

V gene: TRBV27
D gene: NA
J gene: TRBJ1-4
CDR3 length: 15
CDR3 protein: CASSLGAATNEKLFF

V gene: TRBV5-1
D gene: TRBD1
J gene: TRBJ2-2
CDR3 length: 18
CDR3 protein: CASSSRPGQGPVTGELFF

V gene: TRBV18
D gene: TRBD1
J gene: TRBJ1-1
CDR3 length: 15
CDR3 protein: CASSGDRGENTEAFF

V gene: TRBV14
D gene: NA
J gene: TRBJ1-4
CDR3 length: 14
CDR3 protein: CASSQRGTNEKLFF

V gene: TRBV27
D gene: NA
J gene: TRBJ2-3
CDR3 length: 15
CDR3 protein: CASSYSGGPLDTQYF

V gene: TRBV30
D gene: NA
J gene: TRBJ1-1
CDR3 length: 12
CDR3 protein: CAWSPDNTEAFF

V gene: TRBV9
D gene: TRBD2
J gene: TRBJ2-3
CDR3 length: 20
CDR3 protein: CASSAVTLAGGPGLTDTQYF

V gene: TRBV5-1
D gene: NA
J gene: TRBJ2-4
CDR3 length: 14
CDR3 protein: CASSLGQGGNIQYF

V gene: TRBV28
D gene: NA
J gene: TRBJ2-1
CDR3 length: 14
CDR3 protein: CASSQERPYNEQFF

V gene: TRBV9
D gene: NA
J gene: TRBJ2-4
CDR3 length: 15
CDR3 protein: CASSVAQGGKNIQYF

V gene: TRBV11-2
D gene: NA
J gene: TRBJ2-7
CDR3 length: 19
CDR3 protein: CASSLDVFLEGESHYEQYF

V gene: TRBV10-3
D gene: NA
J gene: TRBJ2-2
CDR3 length: 16
CDR3 protein: CAISELLRSNTGELFF

V gene: TRBV2
D gene: TRBD2
J gene: TRBJ2-7
CDR3 length: 15
CDR3 protein: CASILWTSGRGEQYF

V gene: TRBV7-8
D gene: TRBD1
J gene: TRBJ1-1
CDR3 length: 17
CDR3 protein: CASSPKGQLMLNTEAFF

V gene: TRBV7-9
D gene: TRBD2
J gene: TRBJ2-7
CDR3 length: 14
CDR3 protein: CASSRLAGGYEQYF

V gene: TRBV4-1
D gene: NA
J gene: TRBJ2-1
CDR3 length: 20
CDR3 protein: CASSQVAGETSIPRNNEQFF

V gene: TRBV20-1
D gene: TRBD2
J gene: TRBJ2-7
CDR3 length: 15
CDR3 protein: CSASAAAGGPYEQYF

V gene: TRBV6-2/TRBV6-3
D gene: NA
J gene: TRBJ2-5
CDR3 length: 11
CDR3 protein: CASSRKETQYF

V gene: TRBV5-1
D gene: NA
J gene: TRBJ1-4
CDR3 length: 14
CDR3 protein: CASQQGGGNEKLFF

V gene: TRBV4-3
D gene: NA
J gene: TRBJ2-1
CDR3 length: 16
CDR3 protein: CASSQDRAGRVDEQFF

V gene: TRBV5-1
D gene: NA
J gene: TRBJ2-1
CDR3 length: 16
CDR3 protein: CASSAAVRSVYNEQFF

V gene: TRBV6-6
D gene: TRBD1
J gene: TRBJ2-7
CDR3 length: 14
CDR3 protein: CASRPPGQGGEQYF

V gene: TRBV6-5
D gene: NA
J gene: TRBJ2-2
CDR3 length: 14
CDR3 protein: CASRKLDEAGELFF

V gene: TRBV3-1/TRBV3-2
D gene: TRBD2
J gene: TRBJ2-2
CDR3 length: 20
CDR3 protein: CASSQDLRLAGGIPTGELFF